The clone carrying this TCR beta chain came up a few times. The data belong to a study of blood T cell repertoires in COVID-19. Study summary: Whether acute or convalescent, the COVID-19 samples came from the United States, Italy and Spain. PBMCs, B-cell-depleted T cells, or T cells were the source of the cDNA or gDNA that made up the material.

In the original analysis: Amplification with reference gene primers provided the estimates of nucleated cell counts. Generated by immunoSEQ multiplex PCR, the TCRdb table keeps only in-frame clones and is missing some. V and J calls and clone size are as listed in that table; D and trimming were resolved from the DNA. The data hold about 82,000 clones, with roughly 80% observed a single time. There are 16 residues in the CDR3. The V end was cut by 4 bases, the J end by 10 bases, with 26 bases between. Germline CDR1 and CDR2: SGHDT and YYEEEE. The receptor was isolated from a woman aged 35 to 49 with active or convalescent COVID-19. Sequenced input: peripheral blood. The chain uses TRBV5-6 and TRBJ1-1; maybe TRBD1 (6 bases). CDR3 DNA sequence: TGTGCCAGCAGCCAACTCGACAGGATCTTCAATGTAGGAGCTTTCTTT. Amino acids: CASSQLDRIFNVGAFF.